This T cell receptor beta chain was captured in a study of PD-1 blockade in classical Hodgkin lymphoma. Study background: It was nivolumab at 3 mg/kg, given intravenously every 2 weeks, that patients received.

Germline CDR1 and CDR2: SGHVS and FQNEAQ. V was trimmed by 0 bases and J by 1 base, leaving 6 bases between them. The CDR3 runs to 14 residues. The patients all showed relapse after autologous stem cell transplantation, while their brentuximab vedotin exposure varied. The data were produced by immunoSEQ multiplex PCR, yet TCRdb's version contains in-frame clones alone and is incomplete. The sample has tens of thousands of clones, 65% to 90% seen once. The rearrangement joins TRBV7-8 to TRBJ1-1; D gene unclear. This specimen was peripheral blood mononuclear cells (PBMCs), taken at baseline. The sequence derives from a human donor with classical Hodgkin lymphoma. The CDR3 DNA reads as TGTGCCAGCAGCTTAGCGAACTCGAACACTGAAGCTTTCTTT. Translating it yields CASSLANSNTEAFF.